The 22 T cell receptor beta chains listed next were all sequenced from one sample in a study of chemoradiotherapy in HPV16-positive cancers. The table came from immunoSEQ multiplex PCR; TCRdb's copy has only in-frame clones and leaves some out. Of 10,000 to 15,000 clones listed, roughly 87% are singletons. The sequences come from blood, collected from a patient who underwent chemoradiotherapy. Every receptor here comes from a human donor with HPV-associated anogenital cancer.

The J gene is TRBJ2-1, the V gene TRBV18; no clear D gene. In germline, CDR1 is KGHSH, CDR2 LQKENI. CDR3 length equals 12 residues. V was clipped by 0 bases and J by 4 bases, with 1 base between them. The CDR3 sequence: CASSPPYNEQFF. CDR3 in DNA: TGTGCCAGCTCACCACCGTACAATGAGCAGTTCTTC.

The chain combines TRBV28 with TRBJ1-1, with a possible D match to TRBD1 (5 bases). From germline, CDR1 is MDHEN and CDR2 SYDVKM. The CDR3 length is 15 residues. Trimming left V 7 bases short and J 11 bases short, with 26 bases between. The CDR3 region is CASILRGAQGRLAFF. For the CDR3, the DNA is TGTGCCAGCATCCTCCGTGGGGCGCAGGGTCGTTTGGCTTTCTTT.

The V and J genes are TRBV14 and TRBJ2-7; D is uncertain. The germline V gene encodes CDR1 SGHDN and CDR2 FVKESK. The CDR3 covers 14 residues. With 1 base removed from V and 3 bases from J, the gap between germline ends came to 10 bases. The CDR3 reads CASSQGQQSYEQYF. The CDR3 DNA is TGTGCCAGCAGCCAAGGACAACAGAGCTACGAGCAGTACTTC. Supplemented by reference TRBV14 and TRBJ2-7, the full variable domain reads EAGVTQFPSHSVIEKGQTVTLRCDPISGHDNLYWYRRVMGKEIKFLLHFVKESKQDESGMPNNRFLAERTGGTYSTLKVQPAELEDSGVYFCASSQGQQSYEQYFGPGTRLTVT.

The chain employs TRBV28 and TRBJ2-2; possible D gene TRBD2, 5 bases. CDR1 MDHEN and CDR2 SYDVKM come from the germline V gene. The CDR3 length is 16 residues. V lost 0 bases and J 1 base, leaving 9 bases between the germline ends. The CDR3 protein is CASSLWYGMNTGELFF. The CDR3 bases are TGTGCCAGCAGTTTATGGTACGGGATGAACACCGGGGAGCTGTTTTTT.

The V gene is TRBV2, the J gene TRBJ2-2; 8 bases match TRBD1. This CDR3 contains 15 residues. Unmatched junction bases numbered 4, after V lost 5 bases and J lost 2 bases. Germline CDR1 SNHLY, CDR2 FYNNEI. CDR3 region: CASSLDRGNTGELFF. Written as DNA, the CDR3 is TGTGCCAGCAGTCTCGACAGGGGAAACACCGGGGAGCTGTTTTTT.

J is TRBJ2-5 and V is TRBV12-5; maybe TRBD1 (6 bases). V lost 1 base to trimming and J lost 5 bases, with 14 bases between them. CDR3 length equals 15 residues. Germline lookup yields CDR1 LGHNT and CDR2 FRNRAP. The CDR3 sequence: CASGLGPGHGETQYF. DNA for the CDR3: TGTGCTAGTGGTTTGGGACCGGGACACGGGGAGACCCAGTACTTC.

The rearrangement uses TRBV15 and TRBJ1-2; D ambiguous. The CDR3 is 14 residues long. CDR1 and CDR2 (germline): LNHNV, YYDKDF (reference sequence). The germline V and J ends were trimmed by 0 bases and 7 bases, with 12 bases remaining between them. The CDR3 sequence: CATSRDRRPSGYTF. The CDR3 DNA is TGTGCCACCAGCAGAGATCGGAGGCCGAGTGGCTACACCTTC.

This clone was counted between two and nine times. The CDR3 nucleotides are TGTGCCAGCAGCCCTGGGAGGCTAAACTTTTACAATGAGCAGTTCTTC. It is translated as CASSPGRLNFYNEQFF. This sequence joins TRBV27 and TRBJ2-1, with a weak D call TRBD2 (6 bases). V lost 6 bases and J lost 4, with 19 bases in between. Germline V gene data show CDR1 as MNHEY and CDR2 as SMNVEV (reference sequence). This CDR3 is built from 16 residues.

The chain combines TRBV7-2 with TRBJ2-3; TRBD2 matches at 14 bases. This CDR3 contains 20 residues. J was trimmed by 2 bases and V by 0 bases; bases with no gene match: 10. The germline V gene has CDR1 SGHTA and CDR2 FQGNSA. CDR3 in DNA: TGTGCCAGCAGCTTAGCCCGGACTAGCGGGGGGTTTTCCTCCACAGATACGCAGTATTTT. This translates into CASSLARTSGGFSSTDTQYF.

J is TRBJ1-4 and V is TRBV19; D uncertain. Germline loops: CDR1 LNHDA, CDR2 SQIVND (reference sequence). The CDR3 is 15 residues long. V was cut by 4 bases and J by 5 bases, with 14 bases left in between. The CDR3 DNA reads as TGTGCCAGTAGTAATCCCCGGGAGATAAATGAAAAACTGTTTTTT. This codes for CASSNPREINEKLFF.

This CDR3 is CASSVDRGTRNEQFF. The CDR3 DNA follows: TGTGCCAGCAGCGTAGACAGGGGGACGAGAAATGAGCAGTTCTTC. This sequence joins TRBV2 and TRBJ2-1; the match to TRBD1 covers 9 bases. The V gene end was trimmed by 6 bases and the J gene end by 7 bases; junction bases not matched to a gene: 10. The CDR3 spans 15 residues. Looked up from germline, CDR1 is SNHLY and CDR2 is FYNNEI.

The chain joins TRBV18 to TRBJ2-3; 8 nucleotides align to TRBD2. Unmatched junction bases numbered 5, after V lost 3 bases and J lost 3 bases. The CDR3 length is 15 residues. The germline V gene has CDR1 KGHSH and CDR2 LQKENI. CDR3 sequence: CASSPTRGETDTQYF. CDR3 nucleotide sequence: TGTGCCAGCTCACCTACGCGGGGGGAAACAGATACGCAGTATTTT.

The CDR3 is CASSTSGGNEKLFF. In DNA form, the CDR3 reads TGTGCCAGCAGCACCTCGGGTGGGAATGAAAAACTGTTTTTT. The chain couples TRBV6-5 to TRBJ1-4; unclear D gene. The CDR3 spans 14 residues. The germline CDR1 and CDR2 sequences are MNHEY and SVGAGI. The ends were cut back, 6 bases at V and 5 bases at J, with 13 bases in the middle.

CDR3 in amino acids: CASSPTGHYEQYF. For the CDR3, the DNA is TGTGCCAGCAGCCCGACAGGCCACTACGAGCAGTACTTC. The chain employs TRBV14 and TRBJ2-7, with a weak D call TRBD1 (6 bases). The germline V gene has CDR1 SGHDN and CDR2 FVKESK. The CDR3 is 13 amino acids. The V end lost 4 bases, the J end lost 3 bases, and 10 bases lay between the germline ends.

CDR3 nucleotide sequence: TGCGCCAGCAGCTTGTTGGGTACTGAGCAGTTCTTC. Its protein is CASSLLGTEQFF. The V and J genes are TRBV5-1 and TRBJ2-1; D is unresolved. Trimming removed 1 base at V and 9 bases at J, with 8 bases between. CDR3 size: 12 residues. The germline gives CDR1 SGHRS, CDR2 YFSETQ.

This chain connects TRBV6-6 to TRBJ1-2; TRBD1 matches 9 bases. J lost 6 bases, V lost 6 bases, and 8 bases had no gene match. The CDR3 runs to 14 residues. From germline, CDR1 is MNHNY and CDR2 SVGAGI (reference sequence). In DNA, the CDR3 is TGTGCCAGCAGGGGGACTACAGGGGGCGATGGCTACACCTTC. As protein: CASRGTTGGDGYTF.

This chain joins TRBV28 and TRBJ2-3; the D is unclear. This CDR3 is built from 14 residues. V was trimmed by 1 base and J by 6 bases, leaving 11 bases between them. The germline V gene encodes CDR1 MDHEN and CDR2 SYDVKM. The CDR3 DNA reads TGTGCCAGCAGTTTATATAGGTCAGATGATACGCAGTATTTT. Its protein is CASSLYRSDDTQYF.

CDR3 residues: CASSQEYHAGGNTIYF. DNA of the CDR3: TGCGCCAGCAGCCAGGAATACCACGCTGGGGGAAACACCATATATTTT. The chain couples TRBV4-3 to TRBJ1-3; D call uncertain. CDR3 length: 16 amino acids. The V and J ends lost 3 bases and 4 bases respectively, with 16 bases between them. Germline V lookup: CDR1 LGHNA, CDR2 YSLEER.

This chain joins TRBV7-2 and TRBJ2-4; possible D gene TRBD2, 6 bases. The CDR3 consists of 16 residues. Germline CDR1 is SGHTA and CDR2 is FQGNSA. V lost 1 base and J 9 bases, leaving 19 bases between the germline ends. The CDR3 protein is CASSLVLGGGESIQYF. The DNA for the CDR3 is TGTGCCAGCAGCTTAGTTCTTGGGGGAGGAGAAAGCATTCAGTACTTC.

The genes are TRBV11-2 and TRBJ1-1; 8 positions agree with TRBD1. The CDR3 consists of 12 residues. Unmatched junction bases numbered 5, after V lost 5 bases and J lost 9 bases. The germline CDR1 and CDR2 sequences are SGHAT and FQNNGV. The CDR3 coding sequence is TGTGCCAGCAGCAGTGGGACAGGAAAAGCTTTCTTT. Residues: CASSSGTGKAFF.

This sequence joins TRBV12-5 and TRBJ2-1, with D unresolved. The CDR3 consists of 14 residues. Trimming pared 1 base from V and 4 bases from J, leaving 8 bases between. Germline CDR1 and CDR2: LGHNT and FRNRAP. The CDR3 nucleotides read TGTGCTAGTGGTTTGGAGGGCAATTACAATGAGCAGTTCTTC. This encodes CASGLEGNYNEQFF.

The V and J genes are TRBV7-2 and TRBJ2-6; perhaps TRBD2 as D (5 bases). CDR1 is SGHTA, CDR2 FQGNSA, per germline. The CDR3 is made up of 15 amino acids. V lost 5 bases, J lost 1 base, and 9 bases lay in between. This chain's CDR3 is CASSTGMSGANVLTF. CDR3 bases: TGTGCCAGCAGCACCGGGATGTCTGGGGCCAACGTCCTGACTTTC. Based on the CDR3 plus reference TRBV7-2 and TRBJ2-6, the full variable domain is GAGVSQSPSNKVTEKGKDVELRCDPISGHTALYWYRQSLGQGLEFLIYFQGNSAPDKSGLPSDRFSAERTGGSVSTLTIQRTQQEDSAVYLCASSTGMSGANVLTFGAGSRLTVL.